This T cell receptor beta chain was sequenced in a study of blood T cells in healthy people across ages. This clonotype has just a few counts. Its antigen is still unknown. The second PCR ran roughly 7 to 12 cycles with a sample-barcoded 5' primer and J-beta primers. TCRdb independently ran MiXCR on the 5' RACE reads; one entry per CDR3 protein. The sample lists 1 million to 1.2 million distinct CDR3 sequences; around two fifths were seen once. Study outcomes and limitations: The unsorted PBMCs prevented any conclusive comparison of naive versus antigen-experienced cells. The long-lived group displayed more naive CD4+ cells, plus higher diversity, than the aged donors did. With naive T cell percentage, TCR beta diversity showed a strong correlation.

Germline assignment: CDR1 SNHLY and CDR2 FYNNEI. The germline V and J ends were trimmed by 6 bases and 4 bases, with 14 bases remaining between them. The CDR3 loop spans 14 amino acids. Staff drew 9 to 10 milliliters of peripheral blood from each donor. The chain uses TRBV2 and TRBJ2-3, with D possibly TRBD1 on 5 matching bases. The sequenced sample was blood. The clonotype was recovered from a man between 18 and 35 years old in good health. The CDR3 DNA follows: TGTGCCAGCAGCTTCCAGGGTGGACCAGATACGCAGTATTTT. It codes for CASSFQGGPDTQYF.